A single sample is the source of the 10 T cell receptor beta chains below, sequenced in a study of blood T cell repertoires in COVID-19. Assay: immunoSEQ multiplex PCR; the TCRdb copy retains only in-frame clones and omits some. The sample yields 200,000 to 300,000 clones, about 87% seen once. Material: PBMCs or T cells enriched from blood (not recorded which). All receptors come from a woman in her thirties or forties with acute COVID-19.

The chain combines TRBV10-3 with TRBJ1-5; 7 nucleotides agree with TRBD1. The CDR3 is 19 residues long. Germline trimming cut 0 bases from V and 0 bases from J; bases unmatched to any gene: 11. Germline V lookup: CDR1 ENHRY, CDR2 SYGVKD. The chain's CDR3 is CAISESEHRGLNSNQPQHF. Written as DNA, the CDR3 is TGTGCCATCAGTGAGTCGGAACACAGGGGCCTGAATAGCAATCAGCCCCAGCATTTT.

The chain uses TRBV25-1 and TRBJ1-3; D perhaps matches TRBD1 (6 bases). V lost 7 bases to trimming and J lost 2 bases, with 12 bases between them. This CDR3 is built from 14 residues. Germline V lookup: CDR1 MGHDK, CDR2 SYGVNS. CDR3 residues: CASTAAGAGNTIYF. For the CDR3, the DNA is TGTGCCAGCACCGCGGCAGGGGCTGGAAACACCATATATTTT.

This chain's CDR3 is CASSLSRGLNNEQFF. CDR3 coding DNA: TGTGCCAGCAGTTTATCGCGGGGGCTCAACAATGAGCAGTTCTTC. The chain carries TRBV27 and TRBJ2-1; D is perhaps TRBD2 (7 bases). CDR1 MNHEY and CDR2 SMNVEV come from the germline V gene (reference sequence). The germline V and J ends were trimmed by 0 bases and 5 bases, with 11 bases remaining between them. CDR3 size: 15 residues.

This chain joins TRBV9 and TRBJ2-5; 9 bases fit TRBD1. This CDR3 comprises 15 residues. The germline CDR1 and CDR2 sequences are SGDLS and YYNGEE. V dropped 0 bases and J dropped 4; count of bases not matched to a gene: 4. The CDR3 DNA reads TGTGCCAGCAGCGTAGCCGGGACAGGGCTAGAGACCCAGTACTTC. Its translation is CASSVAGTGLETQYF.

The CDR3 loop reads CASSQAAGGINGYTF. DNA of the CDR3: TGTGCCAGCAGCCAAGCTGCAGGGGGCATCAATGGCTACACCTTC. The V call is TRBV4-2, the J call TRBJ1-2; 8 bases fit TRBD1. The CDR3 sequence is 15 residues long. The J segment lost 6 bases and the V segment lost 1 base, leaving 7 bases of the junction unmatched. Germline CDR1 is LGHNA and CDR2 is YNFKEQ.

V gene TRBV29-1 combines with J gene TRBJ1-2; D uncertain. This CDR3 comprises 10 residues. Trimming took 3 bases from V and 7 from J, leaving 6 bases between them. Per germline, CDR1 SQVTM and CDR2 ANQGSEA. The CDR3 nucleotides read TGCAGCGTTGACACGGGTGGCTACACCTTC. It yields the protein CSVDTGGYTF.

This chain uses TRBV15 with TRBJ1-1; 7 nucleotides match TRBD1. Trimming took 0 bases from V and 8 from J; bases not matched to a gene: 6. Germline lookup yields CDR1 LNHNV and CDR2 YYDKDF (reference sequence). The CDR3 extends over 14 amino acids. The CDR3 sequence: CATSREGQAAEAFF. CDR3 DNA sequence: TGTGCCACCAGCAGAGAAGGACAGGCTGCCGAAGCTTTCTTT.

The chain carries TRBV10-3 and TRBJ2-3; 8 bases map to TRBD1. V lost 7 bases to trimming and J lost 5 bases; unmatched junction nucleotides: 8. This CDR3 is built from 14 residues. Germline loops: CDR1 ENHRY, CDR2 SYGVKD. The CDR3 DNA sequence: TGTGCCATCAACCCGGGACAGGCCCTAGATACGCAGTATTTT. Its protein product is CAINPGQALDTQYF.

The chain carries TRBV7-8 and TRBJ2-3, with 9 nucleotides matching TRBD1. The ends lost 5 bases at V and 6 bases at J; junction bases unmatched: 6. Germline values: CDR1 SGHVS, CDR2 FQNEAQ. The CDR3 contains 14 residues. As DNA, the CDR3 is TGTGCCAGCAGCATTAGACAGGGGGGGGATACGCAGTATTTT. It encodes CASSIRQGGDTQYF.

Here the CDR3 DNA reads TGTGCCAGCAGCCCAACGGACAGGGGGAATCAGCCCCAGCATTTT. Residues: CASSPTDRGNQPQHF. This chain uses TRBV16 with TRBJ1-5; 10 bases align to TRBD1. This CDR3 has 15 residues. Germline assignment: CDR1 KGHSY and CDR2 FQNENV. Trimming at V came to 4 bases and at J to 4 bases, leaving 4 bases not matched to a gene.